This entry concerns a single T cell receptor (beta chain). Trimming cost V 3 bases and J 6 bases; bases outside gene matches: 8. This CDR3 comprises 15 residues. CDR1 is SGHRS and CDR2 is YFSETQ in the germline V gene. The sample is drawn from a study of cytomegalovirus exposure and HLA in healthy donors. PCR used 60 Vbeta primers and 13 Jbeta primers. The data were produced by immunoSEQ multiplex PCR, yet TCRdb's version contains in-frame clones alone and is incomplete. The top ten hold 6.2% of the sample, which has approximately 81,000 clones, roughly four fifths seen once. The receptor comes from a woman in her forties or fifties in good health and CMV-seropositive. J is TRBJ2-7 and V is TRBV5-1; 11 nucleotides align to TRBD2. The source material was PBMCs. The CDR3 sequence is CASSSSGRTLSEQYF. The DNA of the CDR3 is TGCGCCAGCAGCTCTAGCGGGAGGACCCTCTCCGAGCAGTACTTC.